This is a list of T cell receptor beta chains from one sample in a study of T cell changes during pregnancy in multiple sclerosis. Generated by immunoSEQ multiplex PCR, the TCRdb table keeps only in-frame clones and is missing some. The profile shows 40,000 to 60,000 clones, 94% of them singletons. Sequencing used CD4+ T cells from peripheral blood mononuclear cells, obtained in the first trimester of pregnancy. The receptors stem from a female donor with multiple sclerosis, enrolled in a pregnancy study. Each CDR3 is given with its conserved first and last residue. The order of the fields is D gene, J gene, clone size, V gene, CDR3 DNA, CDR3 protein. The D gene is left open where the match is weak. The size entry is marked missing in some rows and otherwise reads once, few, many or a size class.

D: NA; J: TRBJ2-1; size: NA; V: TRBV2; DNA: TGTGCCAGCAGCCCTACAGGGACCGTTTACAATGAGCAGTTCTTC; CDR3: CASSPTGTVYNEQFF
D: NA; J: TRBJ1-1; size: NA; V: TRBV21-1; DNA: TGTGCCAGCAGCAAAAGGGCAGGGCGTCCTGAAGCTTTCTTT; CDR3: CASSKRAGRPEAFF
D: NA; J: TRBJ1-2; size: NA; V: TRBV6-6; DNA: TGTGCCAGCAATCTACAGGTAGCGGGAGGCTACACCTTC; CDR3: CASNLQVAGGYTF
D: NA; J: TRBJ1-1; size: NA; V: TRBV5-1; DNA: TGCGCCAGCAGCCTTGGGGCTTCGTTTGAAGCTTTCTTT; CDR3: CASSLGASFEAFF
D: TRBD2; J: TRBJ2-2; size: NA; V: TRBV7-3; DNA: TGTGCCAGCAGCTTAAGCCGGACTAGCGGGACCGGGGAGCTGTTTTTT; CDR3: CASSLSRTSGTGELFF
D: NA; J: TRBJ2-7; size: NA; V: TRBV5-4; DNA: TGTGCCAGCAGCTCGGGCGCAGGGAACTCCTACGAGCAGTACTTC; CDR3: CASSSGAGNSYEQYF
D: NA; J: TRBJ2-7; size: NA; V: TRBV9; DNA: TGTGCCAGCAGCGTCGGGGAAGGGAGCTCCTACGAGCAGTACTTC; CDR3: CASSVGEGSSYEQYF
D: NA; J: TRBJ1-1; size: NA; V: TRBV9; DNA: TGTGCCAGCAGCGTTAATTTAGTGAACACTGAAGCTTTCTTT; CDR3: CASSVNLVNTEAFF
D: TRBD2; J: TRBJ2-5; size: once; V: TRBV11-3; DNA: TGTGCCAGCACCATAATCGCTGGCGGGGGGGCCCAGGAGACCCAGTACTTC; CDR3: CASTIIAGGGAQETQYF
D: TRBD2; J: TRBJ2-7; size: NA; V: TRBV5-1; DNA: TGCGCCAGCAGCTTGGGCGGGGGGGCTGGCGAGCAGTACTTC; CDR3: CASSLGGGAGEQYF
D: NA; J: TRBJ1-2; size: NA; V: TRBV5-8; DNA: TGTGCCAGCAGACCGGTATGGGGACAAGGGACCTACACCTTC; CDR3: CASRPVWGQGTYTF
D: NA; J: TRBJ1-1; size: NA; V: TRBV15; DNA: TGTGCCACCAGCAGAGGCCCGGGGGAAGCTTTCTTT; CDR3: CATSRGPGEAFF